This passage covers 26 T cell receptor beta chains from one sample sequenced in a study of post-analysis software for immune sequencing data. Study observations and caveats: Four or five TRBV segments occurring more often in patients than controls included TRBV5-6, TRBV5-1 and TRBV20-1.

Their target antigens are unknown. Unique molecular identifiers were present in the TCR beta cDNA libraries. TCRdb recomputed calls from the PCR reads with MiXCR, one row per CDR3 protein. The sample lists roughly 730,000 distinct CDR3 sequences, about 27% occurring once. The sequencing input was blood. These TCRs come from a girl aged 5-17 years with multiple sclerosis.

This CDR3 reads CASSSPDRGLYNEQYF. CDR3 in DNA: TGTGCCAGCAGTTCCCCCGACAGGGGACTGTACAATGAGCAGTACTTC. The rearrangement joins TRBV27 to TRBJ2-5; 8 bases match TRBD1. V lost 4 bases to trimming and J lost 11 bases; unmatched junction nucleotides: 18. Germline CDR1 and CDR2: MNHEY and SMNVEV (reference sequence). The CDR3 runs 16 residues.

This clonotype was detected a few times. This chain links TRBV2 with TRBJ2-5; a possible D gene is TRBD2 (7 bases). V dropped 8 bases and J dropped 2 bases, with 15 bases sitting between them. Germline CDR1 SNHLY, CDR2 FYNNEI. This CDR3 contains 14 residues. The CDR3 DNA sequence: TGTGCCAGCGTGGCGGGGGCGTATCAAGAGACCCAGTACTTC. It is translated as CASVAGAYQETQYF.

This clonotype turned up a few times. The CDR3: CASRRQQDGSYNEQFF. CDR3 bases: TGTGCCAGCAGGCGCCAACAGGATGGCTCCTACAATGAGCAGTTCTTC. This chain joins TRBV6-2 or TRBV6-3 and TRBJ2-1; possible D gene TRBD1, 5 bases. V was pared by 6 bases and J by 0 bases, with 15 bases between. Germline V gives CDR1 MNHEY, CDR2 SVGEGT. The CDR3 has 16 amino acids.

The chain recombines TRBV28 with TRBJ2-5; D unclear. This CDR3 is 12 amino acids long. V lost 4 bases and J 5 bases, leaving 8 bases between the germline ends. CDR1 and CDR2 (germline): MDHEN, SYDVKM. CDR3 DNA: TGTGCCAGCAGTTACCCCCGGGAGACCCAGTACTTC. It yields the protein CASSYPRETQYF.

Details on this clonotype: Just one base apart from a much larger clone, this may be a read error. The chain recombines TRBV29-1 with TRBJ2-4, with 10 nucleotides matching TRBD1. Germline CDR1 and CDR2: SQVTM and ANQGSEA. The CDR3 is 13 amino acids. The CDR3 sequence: CSVAGTGENIHYF. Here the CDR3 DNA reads TGCAGCGTTGCCGGGACAGGGGAAAACATTCATTACTTC.

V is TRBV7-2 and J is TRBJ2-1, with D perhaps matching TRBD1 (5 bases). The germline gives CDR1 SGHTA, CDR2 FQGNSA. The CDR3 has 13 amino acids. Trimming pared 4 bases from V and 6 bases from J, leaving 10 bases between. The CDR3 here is CASSYRRGNEQFF. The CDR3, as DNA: TGTGCCAGCAGCTACCGAAGGGGCAATGAGCAGTTCTTC.

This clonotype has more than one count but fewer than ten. CDR3 nucleotides: TGCGCCAGCAGCTCTAGCGGGGGCCCTTTAAGCTCCTACAATGAGCAGTTCTTC. As protein: CASSSSGGPLSSYNEQFF. This sequence joins TRBV5-1 and TRBJ2-1; TRBD2 matches at 10 bases. CDR1 and CDR2 (germline): SGHRS, YFSETQ. The CDR3 is 18 amino acids. After removal of 3 bases from V and 0 bases from J, the junction contained 9 bases not matched to a gene.

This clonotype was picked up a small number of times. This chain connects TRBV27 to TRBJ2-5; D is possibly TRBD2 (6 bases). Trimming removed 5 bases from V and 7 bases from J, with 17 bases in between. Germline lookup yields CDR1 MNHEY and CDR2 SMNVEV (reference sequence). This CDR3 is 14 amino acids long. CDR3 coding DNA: TGTGCCAGCAGTCAAGGTGGAGGGGAGAGGACCCAGTACTTC. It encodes CASSQGGGERTQYF.

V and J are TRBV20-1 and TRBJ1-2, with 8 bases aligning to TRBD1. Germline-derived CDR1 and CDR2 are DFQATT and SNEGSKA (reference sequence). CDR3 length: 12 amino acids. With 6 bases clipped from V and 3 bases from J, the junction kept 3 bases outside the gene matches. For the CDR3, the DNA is TGCAGTGCGGGGGGACAGGACTATGGCTACACCTTC. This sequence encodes CSAGGQDYGYTF.

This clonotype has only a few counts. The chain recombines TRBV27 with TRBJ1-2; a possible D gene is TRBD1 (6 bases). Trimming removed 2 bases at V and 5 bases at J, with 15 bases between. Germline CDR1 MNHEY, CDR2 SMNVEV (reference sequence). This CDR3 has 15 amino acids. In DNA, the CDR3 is TGTGCCAGCAGTTTAGGAGTGGGGGGCGAGTATGGCTACACCTTC. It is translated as CASSLGVGGEYGYTF.

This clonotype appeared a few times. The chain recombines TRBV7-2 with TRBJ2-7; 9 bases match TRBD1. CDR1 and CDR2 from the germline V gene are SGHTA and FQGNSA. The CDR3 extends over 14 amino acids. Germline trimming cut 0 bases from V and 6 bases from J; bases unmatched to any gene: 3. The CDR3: CASSLAGTGPEQYF. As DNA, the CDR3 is TGTGCCAGCAGCTTAGCCGGGACAGGGCCCGAGCAGTACTTC.

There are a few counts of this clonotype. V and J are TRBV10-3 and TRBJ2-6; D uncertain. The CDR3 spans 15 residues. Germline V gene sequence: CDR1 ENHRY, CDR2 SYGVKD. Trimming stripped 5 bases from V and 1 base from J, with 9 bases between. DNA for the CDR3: TGTGCCATCAGTCGGCAGATGTCTGGGGCCAACGTCCTGACTTTC. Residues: CAISRQMSGANVLTF.

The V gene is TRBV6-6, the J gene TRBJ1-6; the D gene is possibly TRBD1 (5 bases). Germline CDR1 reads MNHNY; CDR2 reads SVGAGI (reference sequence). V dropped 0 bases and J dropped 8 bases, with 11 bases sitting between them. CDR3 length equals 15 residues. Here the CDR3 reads CASSYSRGMDSPLHF. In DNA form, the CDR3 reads TGTGCCAGCAGTTACTCGCGGGGGATGGATTCACCCCTCCACTTT.

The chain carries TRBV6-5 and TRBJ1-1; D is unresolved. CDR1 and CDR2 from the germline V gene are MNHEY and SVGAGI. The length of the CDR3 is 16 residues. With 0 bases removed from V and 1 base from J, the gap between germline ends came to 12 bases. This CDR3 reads CASSYSVSRQNTEAFF. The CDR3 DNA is TGTGCCAGCAGTTACTCGGTGTCGCGGCAGAACACTGAAGCTTTCTTT.

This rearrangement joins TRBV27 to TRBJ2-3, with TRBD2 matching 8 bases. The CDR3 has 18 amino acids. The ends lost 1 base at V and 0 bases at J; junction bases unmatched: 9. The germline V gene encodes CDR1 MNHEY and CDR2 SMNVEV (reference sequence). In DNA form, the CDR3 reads TGTGCCAGCAGTTTATTCCGGGAGGGCCCTCTTAGCACAGATACGCAGTATTTT. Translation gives CASSLFREGPLSTDTQYF.

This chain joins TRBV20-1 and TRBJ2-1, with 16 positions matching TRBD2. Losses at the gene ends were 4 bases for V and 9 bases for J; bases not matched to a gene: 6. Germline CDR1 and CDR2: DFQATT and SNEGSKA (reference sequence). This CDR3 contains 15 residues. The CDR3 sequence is CSAISGTSGGGEQFF. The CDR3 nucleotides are TGCAGTGCTATATCCGGGACTAGCGGGGGGGGTGAGCAGTTCTTC.

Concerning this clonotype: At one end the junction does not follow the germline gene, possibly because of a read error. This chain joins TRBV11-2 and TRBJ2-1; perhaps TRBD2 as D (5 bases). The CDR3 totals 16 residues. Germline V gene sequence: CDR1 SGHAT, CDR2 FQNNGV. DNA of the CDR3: TGTGCCAACAGCTTAGGAGACTTGACGGCGAGCGGTGAGCAGTTCTTC. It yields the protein CANSLGDLTASGEQFF.

The CDR3: CASSQVGGYGQYF. The CDR3 nucleotides are TGCGCCAGCAGCCAAGTGGGGGGCTACGGGCAGTACTTC. V and J are TRBV4-3 and TRBJ2-5; D is tentatively TRBD1 or TRBD2 (6 bases each). CDR1 is LGHNA and CDR2 is YSLEER in the germline V gene. The CDR3 totals 13 residues. Trimming took off 1 base at V and 11 bases at J, with 14 bases between the two ends.

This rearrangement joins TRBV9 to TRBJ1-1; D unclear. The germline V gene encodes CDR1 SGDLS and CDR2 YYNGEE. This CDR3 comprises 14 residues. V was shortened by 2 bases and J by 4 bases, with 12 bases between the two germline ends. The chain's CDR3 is CASSVSPSGTEAFF. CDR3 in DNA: TGTGCCAGCAGCGTTTCGCCCAGCGGCACTGAAGCTTTCTTT.

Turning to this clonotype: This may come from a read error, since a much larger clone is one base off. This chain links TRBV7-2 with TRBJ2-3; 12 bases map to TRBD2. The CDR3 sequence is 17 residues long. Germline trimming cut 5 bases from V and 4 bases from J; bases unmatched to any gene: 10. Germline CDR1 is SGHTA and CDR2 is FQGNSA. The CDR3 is CASSRISSGGAADTQYF. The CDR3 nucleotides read TGTGCCAGCAGCCGAATCTCTAGCGGGGGGGCGGCAGATACGCAGTATTTT.

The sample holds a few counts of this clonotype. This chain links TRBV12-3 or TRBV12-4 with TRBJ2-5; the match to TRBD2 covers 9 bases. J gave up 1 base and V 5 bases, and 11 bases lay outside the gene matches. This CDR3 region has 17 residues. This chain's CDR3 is CASSQKRETSGQETQYF. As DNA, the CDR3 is TGTGCCAGCAGTCAGAAGCGCGAGACTAGCGGCCAAGAGACCCAGTACTTC.

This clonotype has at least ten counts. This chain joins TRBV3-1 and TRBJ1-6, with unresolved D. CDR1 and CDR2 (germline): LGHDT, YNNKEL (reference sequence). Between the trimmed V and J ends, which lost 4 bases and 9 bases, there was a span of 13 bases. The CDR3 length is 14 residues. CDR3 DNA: TGTGCCAGCAGCCGAGGGATTCCGGGTTCACCCCTCCACTTT. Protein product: CASSRGIPGSPLHF. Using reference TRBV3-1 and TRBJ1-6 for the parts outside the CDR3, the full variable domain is DTAVSQTPKYLVTQMGNDKSIKCEQNLGHDTMYWYKQDSKKFLKIMFSYNNKELIINETVPNRFSPKSPDKAHLNLHINSLELGDSAVYFCASSRGIPGSPLHFGNGTRLTVT.

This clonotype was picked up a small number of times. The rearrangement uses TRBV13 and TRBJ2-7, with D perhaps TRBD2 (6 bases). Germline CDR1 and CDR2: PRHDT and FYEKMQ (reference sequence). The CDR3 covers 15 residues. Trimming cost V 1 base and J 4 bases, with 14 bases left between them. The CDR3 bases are TGTGCCAGCAGCTTAGAAGGAGGAGGGTGGTACGAGCAGTACTTC. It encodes CASSLEGGGWYEQYF.

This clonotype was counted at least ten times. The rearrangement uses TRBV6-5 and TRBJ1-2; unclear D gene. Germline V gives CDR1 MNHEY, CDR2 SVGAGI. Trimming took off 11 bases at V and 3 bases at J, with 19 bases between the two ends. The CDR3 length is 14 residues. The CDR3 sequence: CASKGGSHDYGYTF. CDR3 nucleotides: TGTGCCTCCAAAGGAGGTAGCCATGACTATGGCTACACCTTC.

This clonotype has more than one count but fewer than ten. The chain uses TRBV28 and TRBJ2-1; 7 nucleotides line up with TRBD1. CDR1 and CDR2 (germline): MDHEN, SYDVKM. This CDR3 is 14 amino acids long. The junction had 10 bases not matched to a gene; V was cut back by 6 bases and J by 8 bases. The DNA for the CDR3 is TGTGCCAGCAGCGCGACAGGGCAGTCCTATGAGCAGTTCTTC. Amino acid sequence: CASSATGQSYEQFF.

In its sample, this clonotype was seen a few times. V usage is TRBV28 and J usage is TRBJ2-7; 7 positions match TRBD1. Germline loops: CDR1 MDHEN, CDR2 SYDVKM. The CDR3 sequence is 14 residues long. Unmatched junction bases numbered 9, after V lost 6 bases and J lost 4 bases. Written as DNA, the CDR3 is TGTGCCAGCAGGGGACCGGGACAGCCTTACGAGCAGTACTTC. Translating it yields CASRGPGQPYEQYF.